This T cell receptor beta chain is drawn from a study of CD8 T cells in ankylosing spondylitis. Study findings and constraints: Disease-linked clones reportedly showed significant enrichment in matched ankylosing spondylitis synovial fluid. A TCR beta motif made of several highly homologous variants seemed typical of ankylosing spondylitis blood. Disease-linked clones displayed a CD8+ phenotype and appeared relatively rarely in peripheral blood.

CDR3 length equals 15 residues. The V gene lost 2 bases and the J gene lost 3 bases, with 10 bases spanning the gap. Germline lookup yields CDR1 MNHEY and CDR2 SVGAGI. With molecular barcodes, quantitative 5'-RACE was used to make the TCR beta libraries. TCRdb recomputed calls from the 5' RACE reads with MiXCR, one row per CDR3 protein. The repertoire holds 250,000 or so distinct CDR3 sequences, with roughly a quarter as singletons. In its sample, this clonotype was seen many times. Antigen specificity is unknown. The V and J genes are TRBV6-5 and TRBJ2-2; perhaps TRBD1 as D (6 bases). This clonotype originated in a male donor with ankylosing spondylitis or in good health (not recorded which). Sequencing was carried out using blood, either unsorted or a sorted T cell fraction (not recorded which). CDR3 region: CASSYVGADTGELFF. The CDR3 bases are TGTGCCAGCAGTTACGTGGGGGCTGACACCGGGGAGCTGTTTTTT.